The present T cell receptor beta chain was sequenced within a study of cytomegalovirus exposure and HLA in healthy donors. As for this clone: Antigen: not known.

Use of 60 Vbeta and 13 Jbeta primers characterized the PCR. Clones were sequenced by immunoSEQ multiplex PCR, and TCRdb holds only the in-frame ones, with some missing. The sample consists of tens of thousands of clones, 86% of them appearing once. Trimming left V 5 bases short and J 0 bases short, with 17 bases between. Germline values: CDR1 MDHEN, CDR2 SYDVKM. The CDR3 has 16 amino acids. Study-wide findings and caveats: Looking again later, the authors saw that most CMV-associated TCR beta chains seemed HLA-restricted.

The sample taken for sequencing was PBMCs. This chain connects TRBV28 to TRBJ2-7; D may be TRBD2 (6 bases). The sequence derives from a man aged 30 to 39 in good health and CMV-seropositive. The CDR3 here is CASSAPGLRSSYEQYF. CDR3 bases: TGTGCCAGCAGTGCTCCGGGACTCCGAAGCTCCTACGAGCAGTACTTC. The full variable domain, rest sourced from reference TRBV28 and TRBJ2-7, is DVKVTQSSRYLVKRTGEKVFLECVQDMDHENMFWYRQDPGLGLRLIYFSYDVKMKEKGDIPEGYSVSREKKERFSLILESASTNQTSMYLCASSAPGLRSSYEQYFGPGTRLTVT.